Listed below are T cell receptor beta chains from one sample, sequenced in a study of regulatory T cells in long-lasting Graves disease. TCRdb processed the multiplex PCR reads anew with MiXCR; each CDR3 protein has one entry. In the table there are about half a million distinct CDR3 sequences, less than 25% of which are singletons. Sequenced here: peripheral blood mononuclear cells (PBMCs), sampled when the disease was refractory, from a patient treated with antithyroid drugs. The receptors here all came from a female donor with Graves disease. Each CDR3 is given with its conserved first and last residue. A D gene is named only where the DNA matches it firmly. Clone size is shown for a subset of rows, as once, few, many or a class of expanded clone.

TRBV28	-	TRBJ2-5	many	TGTGCCAGCAGGCGTACAGGGTTCCAAGAGACCCAGTACTTC	CASRRTGFQETQYF
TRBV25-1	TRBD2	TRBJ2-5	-	TGTGCCAGCAGTGATGTCGGGGGGGGGGTTGGACATATATACCAAGAGACCCAGTACTTC	CASSDVGGGVGHIYQETQYF
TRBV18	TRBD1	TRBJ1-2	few	TGTGCCAGCTCACCGGGACAGGGGCCGGTCTATGGCTACACCTTC	CASSPGQGPVYGYTF
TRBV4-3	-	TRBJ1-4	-	TGCGCCAGCAGCCAAGATTTCGGGGGCGGTAATGAAAAACTGTTTTTT	CASSQDFGGGNEKLFF
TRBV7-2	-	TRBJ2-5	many	TGTGCCAGCAGCTTCGACAGACAAGAGACCCAGTACTTC	CASSFDRQETQYF
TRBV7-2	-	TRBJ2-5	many	TGTGCCAGCAGCTTTAGGAGGGGTAAAGAGACCCAGTACTTC	CASSFRRGKETQYF
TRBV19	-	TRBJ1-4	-	TGTGCCAGTAGTATGCTGTATGAAAAACTGTTTTTT	CASSMLYEKLFF
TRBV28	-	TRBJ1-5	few	TGTGCCAGCAGTTTACTGGACGCCTCTGAGCCCCAGCATTTT	CASSLLDASEPQHF
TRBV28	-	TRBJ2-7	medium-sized	TGTGCCAGCGGTCGGGCGGAGGGGTTCGAGCAGTACTTC	CASGRAEGFEQYF
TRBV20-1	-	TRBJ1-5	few	TGCAGTGCCGCGGTTGTGGATCAGCCCCAGCATTTT	CSAAVVDQPQHF
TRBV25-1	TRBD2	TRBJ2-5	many	TGTGCCAGCAGTGAGTGGGTCGGACTAGCGGGGTTAGAAGAGACCCAGTACTTC	CASSEWVGLAGLEETQYF
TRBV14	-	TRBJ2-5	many	TGTGCCAGCAGCCAAGTAGTACCTTTCCAAGAGACCCAGTACTTC	CASSQVVPFQETQYF
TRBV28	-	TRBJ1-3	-	TGTGCCAGCACCGTAAACTCTGGAAACACCATATATTTT	CASTVNSGNTIYF
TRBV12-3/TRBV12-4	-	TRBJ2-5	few	TGTGCCAGCAGTTTTTTGGAGGGGTTGGAGACCCAGTACTTC	CASSFLEGLETQYF
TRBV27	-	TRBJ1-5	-	TGTGCCAGCAGTTTATCGGTCGGGGATCACCAGCATTTT	CASSLSVGDHQHF
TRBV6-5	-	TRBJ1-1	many	TGTGCCAGCAGTTACTCGGTAGGCATAGAGGCTTTCTTT	CASSYSVGIEAFF
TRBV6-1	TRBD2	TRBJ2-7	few	TGTGCCAGCAGCGCCGGGACTAGCGGGAGTATCAACGAGCAGTACTTC	CASSAGTSGSINEQYF
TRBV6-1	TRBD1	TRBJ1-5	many	TGTGCCAGCAGTGCGGACAGGGGGCTTCAACCCAATCAGCCCCAGCATTTT	CASSADRGLQPNQPQHF
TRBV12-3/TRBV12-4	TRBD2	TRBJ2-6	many	TGTGCCAGCAGTGACCTAGCGGGGGTCCTCTCTGGGGCCAACGTCCTGACTTTC	CASSDLAGVLSGANVLTF
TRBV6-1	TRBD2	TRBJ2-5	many	TGTGCCAGCAGCCGGCTGGCGGGGGGGCAGTACCAAGAGACCCAGTACTTC	CASSRLAGGQYQETQYF
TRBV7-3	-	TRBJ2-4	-	TGTGCCAGCAGCTTAGTTGGGGGGGGGCAAAACATTCAGTACTTC	CASSLVGGGQNIQYF
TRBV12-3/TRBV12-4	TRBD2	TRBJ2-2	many	TGTGCCAGCATTCCCGGCCTAGCGGAACACGGGGGCGGGGAGCTGTTTTTT	CASIPGLAEHGGGELFF
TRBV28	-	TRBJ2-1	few	TGTGCCAGCAGTTTACCCTACGGCCCTCGGTTAGGGAATGAGCAGTTCTTC	CASSLPYGPRLGNEQFF
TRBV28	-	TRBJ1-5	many	TGTGCCAGCAGTTCCTATGCTCAGCCCCAGCATTTT	CASSSYAQPQHF
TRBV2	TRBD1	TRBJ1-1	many	TGTGCCAGCATGAATGGACAGGTCACTGAAGCTTTCTTT	CASMNGQVTEAFF
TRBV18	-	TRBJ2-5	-	TGTGCCAGCTCACCCTTATCTGTGGAGACCCAGTACTTC	CASSPLSVETQYF
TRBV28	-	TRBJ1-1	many	TGTGCCAGCCACAGCGGTGGGACTGAAGCTTTCTTT	CASHSGGTEAFF
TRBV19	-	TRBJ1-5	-	TGTGCCAGTAGTCCGGGGCGGCCTAATCAGCCCCAGCATTTT	CASSPGRPNQPQHF
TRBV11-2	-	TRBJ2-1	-	TGTGCCAGCAGCTCGTGGAAGGGTCCCAACTCCTACAATGAGCAGTTCTTC	CASSSWKGPNSYNEQFF
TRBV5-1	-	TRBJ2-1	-	TGTGCCAGCAGTTTAAACAATGAGCAGTTCTTC	CASSLNNEQFF
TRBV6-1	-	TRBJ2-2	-	TGTGCCAGCAGTGAGGTCCGGGACGCTCCATCTAAGGAGCTGTTTTTT	CASSEVRDAPSKELFF
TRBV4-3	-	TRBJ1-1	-	TGCGCCAGCAGCCAAGAGGTTGGGCTGTGGACTGAAGCTTTCTTT	CASSQEVGLWTEAFF
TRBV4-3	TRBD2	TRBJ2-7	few	TGCGCCAGCAGCCAAGGGTCTAGCGGGACCTACGAGCAGTACTTC	CASSQGSSGTYEQYF
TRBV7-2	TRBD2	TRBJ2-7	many	TGTGCCAGCAGCTTGACTAGCGGGGGGCGGGGCGAGCAGTACTTC	CASSLTSGGRGEQYF
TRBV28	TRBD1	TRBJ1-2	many	TGTGCCAGCAGTTTAGTGAACAGGGGCTATGGCTACACCTTC	CASSLVNRGYGYTF
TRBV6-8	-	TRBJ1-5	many	TGTGCCAGCGGACCACCCAATCAGCCCCAGCATTTT	CASGPPNQPQHF
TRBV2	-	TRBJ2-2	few	TGTGCCAGCAGTGAGGATAACACCGGGGAGCTGTTTTTT	CASSEDNTGELFF
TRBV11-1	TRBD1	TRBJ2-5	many	TGTGCCAGCAGCCTTGGGACAGGTTATGGAGAGACCCAGTACTTC	CASSLGTGYGETQYF
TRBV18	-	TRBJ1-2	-	TGTGCCAGCTCCCCCGGACTAGCTAACTATGGCTACACCTTC	CASSPGLANYGYTF
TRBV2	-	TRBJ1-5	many	TGTGCCAGCAGTCAACAGGGATTTGCTCATGGCAATCAGCCCCAGCATTTT	CASSQQGFAHGNQPQHF
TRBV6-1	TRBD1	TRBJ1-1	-	TGTGCCAGCAGGCCACCGGGACAGCTAAACACTGAAGCTTTCTTT	CASRPPGQLNTEAFF
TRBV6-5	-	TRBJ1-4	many	TGTGCCAGCAGTTACTCAGGGGCAGGGGTTGAAAAACTGTTTTTT	CASSYSGAGVEKLFF
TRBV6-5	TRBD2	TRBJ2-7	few	TGTGCCAGCAGTTACCCCCGGGAGGGACGTCACGAGCAGTACTTC	CASSYPREGRHEQYF
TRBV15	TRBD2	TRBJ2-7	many	TGTGCCACCAGCAGAGTTATAGCGGGACACTACGAGCAGTACTTC	CATSRVIAGHYEQYF
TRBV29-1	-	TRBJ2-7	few	TGCAGCGTTGGGGCCAGGGGTGGGAGTGCTACCGAGCAGTACTTC	CSVGARGGSATEQYF
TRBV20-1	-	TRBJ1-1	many	TGCAGTGCTAGAGAACCCAAATCCCTTAGGTACTCTGAAGCTTTCTTT	CSAREPKSLRYSEAFF
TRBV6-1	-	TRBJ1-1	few	TGTGCCAGCAGCTATGACCGGTGGGGAGCTGAAGCTTTCTTT	CASSYDRWGAEAFF
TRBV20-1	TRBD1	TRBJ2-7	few	TGCAGTGCTTTTCACGGGACAGACTACGAGCAGTACTTC	CSAFHGTDYEQYF
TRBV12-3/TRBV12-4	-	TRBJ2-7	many	TGTGCCAGCAGTTTATCCAGGACCGACGAGCAGTACTTC	CASSLSRTDEQYF
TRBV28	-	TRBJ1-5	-	TGTGCCAGCAGTCAATACACTGGCAGCAATCAGCCCCAGCATTTT	CASSQYTGSNQPQHF
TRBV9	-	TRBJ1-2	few	TGTGCCAGCAGCGCGGGACTGGGAGACTATGGCTACACCTTC	CASSAGLGDYGYTF
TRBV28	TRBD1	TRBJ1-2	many	TGTGCCAGCAGATTCCTTCCGACAGGGAACTATGGCTACACCTTC	CASRFLPTGNYGYTF
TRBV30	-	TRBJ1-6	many	TGTGCCTGGAGTGTACCAGGGGTTTATTCACCCCTCCACTTT	CAWSVPGVYSPLHF
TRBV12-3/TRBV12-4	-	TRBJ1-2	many	TGTGCCAGCAGTCCCGCCGGCTATTTCACTAACTATGGCTACACCTTC	CASSPAGYFTNYGYTF
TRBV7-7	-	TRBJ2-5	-	TGTGCTAGCAGCTTAGGACTACACACGAACCAAGAGACCCAGTACTTC	CASSLGLHTNQETQYF